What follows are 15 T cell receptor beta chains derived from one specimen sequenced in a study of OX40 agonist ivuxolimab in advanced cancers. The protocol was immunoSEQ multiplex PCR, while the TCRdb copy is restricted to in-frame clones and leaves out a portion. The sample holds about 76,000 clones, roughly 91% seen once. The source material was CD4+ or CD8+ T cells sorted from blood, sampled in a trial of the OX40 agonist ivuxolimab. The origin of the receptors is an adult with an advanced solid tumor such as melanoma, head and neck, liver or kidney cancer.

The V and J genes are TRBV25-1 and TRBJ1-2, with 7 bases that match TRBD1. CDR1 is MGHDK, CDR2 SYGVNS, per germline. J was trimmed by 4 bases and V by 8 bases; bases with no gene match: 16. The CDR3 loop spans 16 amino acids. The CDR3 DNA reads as TGTGCCAGCTCGATCAGGGGGGGGTCGCACCTCTATGGCTACACCTTC. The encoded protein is CASSIRGGSHLYGYTF.

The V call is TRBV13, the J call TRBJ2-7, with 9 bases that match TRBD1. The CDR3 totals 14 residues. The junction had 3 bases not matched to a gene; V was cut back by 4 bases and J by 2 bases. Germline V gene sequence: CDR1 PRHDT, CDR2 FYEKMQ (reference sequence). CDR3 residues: CASSSGQGPYEQYF. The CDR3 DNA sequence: TGTGCCAGCAGCTCGGGACAGGGCCCCTACGAGCAGTACTTC.

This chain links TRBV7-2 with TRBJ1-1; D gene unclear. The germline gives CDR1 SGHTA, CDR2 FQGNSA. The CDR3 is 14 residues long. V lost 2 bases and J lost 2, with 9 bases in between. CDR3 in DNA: TGTGCCAGCAGCTTAATTGGCGGCAACACTGAAGCTTTCTTT. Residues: CASSLIGGNTEAFF. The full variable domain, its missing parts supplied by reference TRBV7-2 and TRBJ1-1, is GAGVSQSPSNKVTEKGKDVELRCDPISGHTALYWYRQSLGQGLEFLIYFQGNSAPDKSGLPSDRFSAERTGGSVSTLTIQRTQQEDSAVYLCASSLIGGNTEAFFGQGTRLTVV.

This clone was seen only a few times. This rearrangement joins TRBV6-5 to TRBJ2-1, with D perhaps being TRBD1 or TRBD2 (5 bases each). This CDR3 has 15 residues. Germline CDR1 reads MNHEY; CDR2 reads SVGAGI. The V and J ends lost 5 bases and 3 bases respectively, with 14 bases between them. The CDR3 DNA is TGTGCCAGCAGTCCCACTAGGGGATACTACAATGAGCAGTTCTTC. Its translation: CASSPTRGYYNEQFF.

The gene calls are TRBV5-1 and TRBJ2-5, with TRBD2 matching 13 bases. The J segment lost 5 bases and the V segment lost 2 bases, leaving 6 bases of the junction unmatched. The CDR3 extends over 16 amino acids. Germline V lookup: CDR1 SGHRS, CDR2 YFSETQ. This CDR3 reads CASSFGLAGAHETQYF. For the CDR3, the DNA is TGCGCCAGCAGCTTCGGACTAGCGGGAGCCCATGAGACCCAGTACTTC. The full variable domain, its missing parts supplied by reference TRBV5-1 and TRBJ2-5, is KAGVTQTPRYLIKTRGQQVTLSCSPISGHRSVSWYQQTPGQGLQFLFEYFSETQRNKGNFPGRFSGRQFSNSRSEMNVSTLELGDSALYLCASSFGLAGAHETQYFGPGTRLLVL.

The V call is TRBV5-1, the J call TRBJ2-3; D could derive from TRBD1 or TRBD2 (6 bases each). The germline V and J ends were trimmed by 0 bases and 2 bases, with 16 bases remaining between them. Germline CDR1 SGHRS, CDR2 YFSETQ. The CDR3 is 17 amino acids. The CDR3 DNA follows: TGCGCCAGCAGCTTGGTGGGGGGTCACAGGGTCACAGATACGCAGTATTTT. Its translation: CASSLVGGHRVTDTQYF.

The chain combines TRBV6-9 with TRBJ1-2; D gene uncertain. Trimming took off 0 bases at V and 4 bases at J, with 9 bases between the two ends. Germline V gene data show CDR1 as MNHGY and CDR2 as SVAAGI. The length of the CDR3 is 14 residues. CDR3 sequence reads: CASSYSQAGYGYTF. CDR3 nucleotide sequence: TGTGCCAGCAGTTATTCGCAGGCTGGCTATGGCTACACCTTC.

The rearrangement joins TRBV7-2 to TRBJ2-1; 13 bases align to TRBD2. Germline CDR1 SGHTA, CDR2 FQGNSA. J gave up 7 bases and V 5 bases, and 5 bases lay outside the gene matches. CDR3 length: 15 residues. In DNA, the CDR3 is TGTGCCAGCAGCCTCGGACTAGCGGGAGATAATGAGCAGTTCTTC. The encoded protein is CASSLGLAGDNEQFF.

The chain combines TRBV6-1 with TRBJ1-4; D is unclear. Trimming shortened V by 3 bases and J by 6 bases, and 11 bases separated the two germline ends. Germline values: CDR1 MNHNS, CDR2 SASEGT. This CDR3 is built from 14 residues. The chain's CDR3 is CASSEGWADEKLFF. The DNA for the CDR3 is TGTGCCAGCAGTGAGGGCTGGGCTGATGAAAAACTGTTTTTT.

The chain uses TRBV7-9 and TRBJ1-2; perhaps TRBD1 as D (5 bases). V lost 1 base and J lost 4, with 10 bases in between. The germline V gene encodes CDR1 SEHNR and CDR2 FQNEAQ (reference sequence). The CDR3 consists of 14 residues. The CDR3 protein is CASSLGQGFYGYTF. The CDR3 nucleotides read TGTGCCAGCAGCTTAGGTCAGGGCTTCTATGGCTACACCTTC.

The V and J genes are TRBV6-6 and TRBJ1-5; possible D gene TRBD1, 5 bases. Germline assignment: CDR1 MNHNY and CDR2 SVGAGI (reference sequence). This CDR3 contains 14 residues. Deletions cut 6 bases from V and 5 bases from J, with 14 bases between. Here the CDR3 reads CASSLRDVYQPQHF. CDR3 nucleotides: TGTGCCAGCAGCCTGCGGGACGTATATCAGCCCCAGCATTTT.

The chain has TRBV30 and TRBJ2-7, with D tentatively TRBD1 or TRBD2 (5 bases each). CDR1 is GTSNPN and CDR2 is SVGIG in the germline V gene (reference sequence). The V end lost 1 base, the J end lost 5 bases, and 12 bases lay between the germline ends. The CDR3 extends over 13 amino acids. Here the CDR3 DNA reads TGTGCCTGGAGTGCCGGGACCGAGGACGAGCAGTACTTC. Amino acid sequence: CAWSAGTEDEQYF.

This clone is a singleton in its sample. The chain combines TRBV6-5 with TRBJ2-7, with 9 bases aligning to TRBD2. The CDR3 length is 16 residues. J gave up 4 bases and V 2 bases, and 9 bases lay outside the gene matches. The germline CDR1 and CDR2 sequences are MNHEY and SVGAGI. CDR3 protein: CASSYLGTSGPYEQYF. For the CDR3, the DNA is TGTGCCAGCAGTTACCTTGGTACTAGCGGGCCGTACGAGCAGTACTTC.

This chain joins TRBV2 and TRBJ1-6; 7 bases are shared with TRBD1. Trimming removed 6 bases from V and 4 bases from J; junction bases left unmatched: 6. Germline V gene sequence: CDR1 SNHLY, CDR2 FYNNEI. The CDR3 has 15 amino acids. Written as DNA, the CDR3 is TGTGCCAGCAGGGCCTGGGGACAGTATAATTCACCCCTCCACTTT. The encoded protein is CASRAWGQYNSPLHF.

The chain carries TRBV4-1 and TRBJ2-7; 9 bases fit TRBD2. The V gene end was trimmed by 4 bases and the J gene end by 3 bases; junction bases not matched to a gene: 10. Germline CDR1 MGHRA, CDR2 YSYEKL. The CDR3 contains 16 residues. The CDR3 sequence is CASSLKYPSGNYEQYF. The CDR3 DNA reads TGCGCCAGCAGCCTTAAGTATCCTAGCGGGAACTACGAGCAGTACTTC.